Shown below are 27 T cell receptor beta chains from a single sample sequenced in a study of T-cell memory formation after mild COVID-19. TCRdb reanalysed the 5' RACE reads using MiXCR and keeps one entry per CDR3 protein. The data show 150,000 to 200,000 distinct CDR3 sequences, less than 40% seen once. Sequenced: PBMCs or a T cell subset sorted from them (not recorded which). The receptor source for this set is an adult woman who had mild COVID-19 (a few samples of this study predate the infection). Cell type and time point are not known.

V is TRBV5-5 and J is TRBJ1-5; weak D call: TRBD1 (5 bases). Per the germline V gene, CDR1 is SGHKS and CDR2 is YYEKEE (reference sequence). V was clipped by 3 bases and J by 3 bases, with 10 bases between them. This CDR3 spans 14 amino acids. CDR3 residues: CASSSGTDNQPQHF. CDR3 DNA: TGTGCCAGCAGCTCCGGGACCGACAATCAGCCCCAGCATTTT. The whole variable domain, remainder taken from reference TRBV5-5 and TRBJ1-5, is DAGVTQSPTHLIKTRGQQVTLRCSPISGHKSVSWYQQVLGQGPQFIFQYYEKEERGRGNFPDRFSARQFPNYSSELNVNALLLGDSALYLCASSSGTDNQPQHFGDGTRLSIL.

In this sample, this clonotype turned up a few times. CDR3 sequence reads: CASQGLAWGGDTQYF. CDR3 DNA: TGTGCCAGCCAGGGACTAGCGTGGGGAGGAGATACGCAGTATTTT. This chain connects TRBV27 to TRBJ2-3; 10 positions agree with TRBD2. CDR3 length: 15 residues. J lost 5 bases, V lost 8 bases, and 10 bases had no gene match. CDR1 and CDR2 (germline): MNHEY, SMNVEV (reference sequence).

This clonotype was counted a few times. The V gene is TRBV5-1, the J gene TRBJ2-3; 7 bases align to TRBD2. The CDR3 spans 17 residues. The germline V gene has CDR1 SGHRS and CDR2 YFSETQ. V lost 0 bases to trimming and J lost 2 bases; unmatched junction nucleotides: 9. CDR3 sequence: CASSLGASGPLTDTQYF. In nucleotides, the CDR3 is TGCGCCAGCAGCTTGGGGGCTAGCGGCCCCCTCACAGATACGCAGTATTTT.

The V and J genes are TRBV7-8 and TRBJ1-1, with 8 positions matching TRBD1. The CDR3 totals 16 residues. After removal of 4 bases from V and 3 bases from J, the junction contained 10 bases not matched to a gene. The V gene's germline CDR1 is SGHVS and CDR2 FQNEAQ. DNA for the CDR3: TGTGCCAGCAGCTATCCCGACAGGGGTGGTTACACTGAAGCTTTCTTT. Translating gives CASSYPDRGGYTEAFF.

In its sample, this clonotype was seen once. An end of the junction does not agree with germline; a read error may underlie this. The J gene is TRBJ1-4, the V gene TRBV5-8; 7 nucleotides line up with TRBD1. Germline V CDR1 and CDR2: SGHTS, YDEGEE. The CDR3 extends over 15 amino acids. CDR3 nucleotide sequence: TGTGCCAGCAGCTTGGACAGGGGTTGGAGTGAAAAACTGTATTTT. This gives the protein CASSLDRGWSEKLYF.

Only a few counts were recorded for this clonotype. The chain combines TRBV27 with TRBJ2-6; D not certain. V lost 4 bases and J 1 base, leaving 5 bases between the germline ends. This CDR3 comprises 14 residues. CDR1 and CDR2 from the germline V gene are MNHEY and SMNVEV (reference sequence). This chain's CDR3 is CASSSSSGANVLTF. The DNA for the CDR3 is TGTGCCAGCAGTTCTAGTTCTGGGGCCAACGTCCTGACTTTC. The entire variable domain, with the rest obtained from reference TRBV27 and TRBJ2-6, is as follows: EAQVTQNPRYLITVTGKKLTVTCSQNMNHEYMSWYRQDPGLGLRQIYYSMNVEVTDKGDVPEGYKVSRKEKRNFPLILESPSPNQTSLYFCASSSSSGANVLTFGAGSRLTVL.

This clonotype was seen only a few times. The chain links TRBV7-9 to TRBJ2-5; TRBD2 agrees at 9 bases. The CDR3 consists of 16 residues. Germline CDR1 SEHNR, CDR2 FQNEAQ (reference sequence). V gave up 5 bases and J gave up 5 bases; unmatched junction bases: 12. CDR3 region: CASSPTRAGGLETQYF. CDR3 DNA sequence: TGTGCCAGCAGCCCCACGCGGGCGGGAGGGCTGGAGACCCAGTACTTC.

The chain employs TRBV5-4 and TRBJ2-2; 7 bases agree with TRBD2. Germline V gene sequence: CDR1 SGHNT, CDR2 YYREEE (reference sequence). This CDR3 comprises 16 residues. The trim removed 0 bases at V and 1 base at J, leaving 3 bases unmatched. CDR3: CASSLVASGNTGELFF. CDR3 bases: TGTGCCAGCAGCTTGGTGGCTAGCGGGAACACCGGGGAGCTGTTTTTT.

This clonotype was detected many times. V is TRBV7-2 and J is TRBJ2-1, with TRBD2 matching 8 bases. Germline-derived CDR1 and CDR2 are SGHTA and FQGNSA. V dropped 1 base and J dropped 7; count of bases not matched to a gene: 9. This CDR3 has 16 amino acids. The CDR3 here is CASSLESGLGRNEQFF. For the CDR3, the DNA is TGTGCCAGCAGCTTAGAATCGGGACTAGGTCGTAATGAGCAGTTCTTC.

The chain couples TRBV7-9 to TRBJ1-3; D remains unclear. CDR3 length: 16 residues. V shed 4 bases and J shed 0 bases, with 13 bases lying between them. Germline values: CDR1 SEHNR, CDR2 FQNEAQ (reference sequence). The DNA of the CDR3 is TGTGCCAGCAGCTCCTCCGTGGTTCTCTCTGGAAACACCATATATTTT. It is translated as CASSSSVVLSGNTIYF.

This clonotype came up a few times. This chain connects TRBV5-1 to TRBJ2-5; 9 bases fit TRBD1. The CDR3 is 14 residues long. In germline, CDR1 is SGHRS, CDR2 YFSETQ. The ends lost 7 bases at V and 2 bases at J; junction bases unmatched: 6. The CDR3 protein is CASRTGTGQETQYF. The CDR3 nucleotides read TGCGCCAGCCGAACCGGGACAGGGCAAGAGACCCAGTACTTC. Variable domain in full (rest from reference TRBV5-1 and TRBJ2-5): KAGVTQTPRYLIKTRGQQVTLSCSPISGHRSVSWYQQTPGQGLQFLFEYFSETQRNKGNFPGRFSGRQFSNSRSEMNVSTLELGDSALYLCASRTGTGQETQYFGPGTRLLVL.

The V gene is TRBV19, the J gene TRBJ2-6; D tentatively fits TRBD1 or TRBD2 (5 bases each). CDR1 and CDR2 from the germline V gene are LNHDA and SQIVND (reference sequence). V lost 6 bases, J lost 2 bases, and 14 bases lay in between. The CDR3 is 16 residues long. The CDR3 DNA sequence: TGTGCCAGTAGCACCCTCCAGGGAGCTGGGGCCAACGTCCTGACTTTC. It yields the protein CASSTLQGAGANVLTF.

The chain joins TRBV20-1 to TRBJ2-7; 7 nucleotides match TRBD2. This CDR3 is 13 amino acids long. The germline gives CDR1 DFQATT, CDR2 SNEGSKA (reference sequence). Germline trimming cut 2 bases from V and 2 bases from J; bases unmatched to any gene: 3. For the CDR3, the DNA is TGCAGTGCTAGAATAGCGGGCGCCTACGAGCAGTACTTC. Translation: CSARIAGAYEQYF.

This clonotype was seen more than once but under ten times. The chain combines TRBV11-2 with TRBJ1-1, with D hard to call. V was shortened by 6 bases and J by 3 bases, with 11 bases between the two germline ends. The germline CDR1 and CDR2 sequences are SGHAT and FQNNGV. The CDR3 extends over 13 amino acids. The CDR3 is CASSRNRDTEAFF. In nucleotides, the CDR3 is TGTGCCAGCAGTCGGAACCGGGACACTGAAGCTTTCTTT. The complete variable domain, with remaining parts taken from reference TRBV11-2 and TRBJ1-1, reads EAGVAQSPRYKIIEKRQSVAFWCNPISGHATLYWYQQILGQGPKLLIQFQNNGVVDDSQLPKDRFSAERLKGVDSTLKIQPAKLEDSAVYLCASSRNRDTEAFFGQGTRLTVV.

This clonotype was observed a few times. This rearrangement joins TRBV7-9 to TRBJ2-5, with 13 positions matching TRBD2. J gave up 5 bases and V 5 bases, and 5 bases lay outside the gene matches. In germline, CDR1 is SEHNR, CDR2 FQNEAQ (reference sequence). The CDR3 sequence is 15 residues long. CDR3 DNA: TGTGCCAGCAGCACGGGACTAGCGGGACAGGAGACCCAGTACTTC. It translates to CASSTGLAGQETQYF.

This clonotype was counted a few times. The chain is built from TRBV15 and TRBJ2-1; TRBD2 agrees at 13 bases. The CDR3 spans 17 residues. The V gene's germline CDR1 is LNHNV and CDR2 YYDKDF (reference sequence). V was clipped by 0 bases and J by 5 bases; unmatched bases: 4. The DNA for the CDR3 is TGTGCCACCAGCAGAGAAAGGGGACTAGCGGGGAACAATGAGCAGTTCTTC. Residues: CATSRERGLAGNNEQFF.

This clonotype was counted between two and nine times. This chain joins TRBV7-2 and TRBJ2-7, with 9 bases lining up with TRBD1. The CDR3 has 15 amino acids. J was trimmed by 3 bases and V by 3 bases; bases with no gene match: 6. Germline CDR1 reads SGHTA; CDR2 reads FQGNSA. CDR3 protein: CASSFRQGVYYEQYF. The CDR3 region has the DNA TGTGCCAGCAGCTTCCGACAGGGGGTGTACTACGAGCAGTACTTC.

The sample holds a few counts of this clonotype. This sequence joins TRBV7-8 and TRBJ2-1; TRBD2 matches 9 bases. The CDR3 totals 18 residues. Losses at the gene ends were 3 bases for V and 4 bases for J; bases not matched to a gene: 13. Germline CDR1 and CDR2: SGHVS and FQNEAQ. CDR3 sequence (DNA): TGTGCCAGCAGCTTCCCCCGGGACGCGGGGGGGATTTACAATGAGCAGTTCTTC. It codes for CASSFPRDAGGIYNEQFF. Drawing the rest from reference TRBV7-8 and TRBJ2-1, the complete variable domain is GAGVSQSPRYKVAKRGQDVALRCDPISGHVSLFWYQQALGQGPEFLTYFQNEAQLDKSGLPSDRFFAERPEGSVSTLKIQRTQQEDSAVYLCASSFPRDAGGIYNEQFFGPGTRLTVL.

V gene TRBV30 combines with J gene TRBJ1-2; 9 bases agree with TRBD1. The V gene end was trimmed by 2 bases and the J gene end by 1 base; junction bases not matched to a gene: 5. Germline V gene data show CDR1 as GTSNPN and CDR2 as SVGIG (reference sequence). The CDR3 totals 15 residues. The CDR3 DNA is TGTGCCTGGAGTTCAGGGGACAGGGATAACTATGGCTACACCTTC. Its translation: CAWSSGDRDNYGYTF.

In this sample, this clonotype turned up once. The J gene is TRBJ2-6, the V gene TRBV20-1, with TRBD1 matching over 8 bases. After removal of 6 bases from V and 0 bases from J, the junction contained 7 bases not matched to a gene. Germline V gene lookup returns CDR1 DFQATT and CDR2 SNEGSKA (reference sequence). This CDR3 spans 16 amino acids. DNA for the CDR3: TGCAGTGCGGGGGACAGGAGCTCCTCTGGGGCCAACGTCCTGACTTTC. Its translation is CSAGDRSSSGANVLTF.

The J gene is TRBJ2-2, the V gene TRBV19; unclear D gene. Germline V gene lookup returns CDR1 LNHDA and CDR2 SQIVND (reference sequence). CDR3 length: 16 amino acids. V was pared by 4 bases and J by 4 bases, with 16 bases between. The CDR3 DNA follows: TGTGCCAGTAGTAACGGATTAGTCATCACCACCGGGGAGCTGTTTTTT. This encodes CASSNGLVITTGELFF. Based on the CDR3 plus reference TRBV19 and TRBJ2-2, the full variable domain is DGGITQSPKYLFRKEGQNVTLSCEQNLNHDAMYWYRQDPGQGLRLIYYSQIVNDFQKGDIAEGYSVSREKKESFPLTVTSAQKNPTAFYLCASSNGLVITTGELFFGEGSRLTVL.

The table lists this clonotype with a few counts. The chain couples TRBV12-3 or TRBV12-4 to TRBJ2-7; tentative D call: TRBD1 (5 bases). Trimming removed 7 bases from V and 2 bases from J, with 15 bases in between. CDR3 length: 14 residues. The CDR3 loop reads CASTLRRGPYEQYF. Here the CDR3 DNA reads TGTGCCAGCACCTTGAGAAGGGGTCCCTACGAGCAGTACTTC.

This clonotype was observed a few times. This chain uses TRBV20-1 with TRBJ2-3; no clear D. The CDR3 runs to 11 residues. CDR1 is DFQATT, CDR2 SNEGSKA, per germline (reference sequence). Trimming cost V 3 bases and J 4 bases, with 5 bases left between them. This chain's CDR3 is CSARFPDTQYF. The CDR3 nucleotides read TGCAGTGCTAGGTTTCCAGATACGCAGTATTTT.

The CDR3 reads CASSPDTRYGYTF. CDR3 coding DNA: TGTGCCAGCAGCCCGGACACGAGATATGGCTACACCTTC. V usage is TRBV3-1 and J usage is TRBJ1-2; D is possibly TRBD1 (5 bases). The CDR3 consists of 13 residues. V lost 4 bases to trimming and J lost 5 bases, with 11 bases between them. Germline CDR1 is LGHDT and CDR2 is YNNKEL (reference sequence).

This clonotype came up a few times. The chain has TRBV15 and TRBJ1-1; 7 positions agree with TRBD1. This CDR3 region has 17 residues. The junction had 12 bases not matched to a gene; V was cut back by 0 bases and J by 5 bases. Germline CDR1 reads LNHNV; CDR2 reads YYDKDF (reference sequence). The CDR3: CATSRDLSGGMLTEAFF. The CDR3 region has the DNA TGTGCCACCAGCAGAGACCTATCAGGGGGAATGTTGACTGAAGCTTTCTTT.

This clonotype showed up just a few times. This chain connects TRBV5-1 to TRBJ1-1; TRBD1 aligns across 9 bases. Germline CDR1 and CDR2: SGHRS and YFSETQ. V lost 3 bases and J lost 3; bases outside the gene matches: 6. CDR3 length: 15 residues. CDR3 in amino acids: CASSSLTGGYTEAFF. Here the CDR3 DNA reads TGCGCCAGCAGCTCCCTCACAGGGGGCTACACTGAAGCTTTCTTT.

The V gene is TRBV3-1, the J gene TRBJ2-5; 9 nucleotides align to TRBD1. Trimming cost V 3 bases and J 4 bases; bases outside gene matches: 12. The CDR3 is made up of 17 amino acids. From germline, CDR1 is LGHDT and CDR2 YNNKEL (reference sequence). The CDR3 bases are TGTGCCAGCAGCCATCATTTCCGGGACAGGGCTGGAGAGACCCAGTACTTC. Translating gives CASSHHFRDRAGETQYF.